These T cell receptor beta chains were read from a single sample in a study of identical twins. TCRdb called the 5' RACE reads again in MiXCR, with one record for every CDR3 protein. The sample includes over 550,000 distinct CDR3 sequences, under 8.5% of them seen just once. The same specimen was also included in a second study, on yellow fever vaccine responses in identical twins.

Sequences were obtained from PBMCs. Receptor source: a woman aged 18-29 years in good health. The CDR3 runs from the conserved cysteine through the conserved F or W. D genes are given only for firm matches. Clone size appears in some rows only: once, few, many, or a class for an expanded clone.

v_call: TRBV5-1; clone_size: few; d_call: TRBD1; j_call: TRBJ2-2; cdr3_aa: CASRIQRDSFSTGELFF; cdr3_nt: TGCGCCAGCAGAATACAACGGGACAGTTTTTCCACCGGGGAGCTGTTTTTT
v_call: TRBV7-9; clone_size: NA; d_call: TRBD1; j_call: TRBJ1-1; cdr3_aa: CASSPRTGRLGWTEAFF; cdr3_nt: TGTGCCAGCAGCCCCCGGACAGGGAGATTAGGATGGACTGAAGCTTTCTTT
v_call: TRBV20-1; clone_size: many; d_call: NA; j_call: TRBJ1-1; cdr3_aa: CSARGSDIEAFF; cdr3_nt: TGCAGTGCTAGAGGGTCAGATATTGAAGCTTTCTTT
v_call: TRBV7-2; clone_size: few; d_call: NA; j_call: TRBJ2-5; cdr3_aa: CASSLIARETQYF; cdr3_nt: TGTGCCAGCAGCTTAATCGCCAGAGAGACCCAGTACTTC
v_call: TRBV5-1; clone_size: NA; d_call: TRBD1; j_call: TRBJ2-4; cdr3_aa: CASSSTGTGVGIQYF; cdr3_nt: TGCGCCAGCAGCTCCACCGGGACAGGGGTCGGCATTCAGTACTTC
v_call: TRBV12-3/TRBV12-4; clone_size: many; d_call: NA; j_call: TRBJ1-1; cdr3_aa: CASSPQGKNTEAFF; cdr3_nt: TGTGCCAGCAGTCCGCAGGGAAAGAACACTGAAGCTTTCTTT
v_call: TRBV7-9; clone_size: few; d_call: NA; j_call: TRBJ2-5; cdr3_aa: CASSYTGSQKETQYF; cdr3_nt: TGTGCCAGCAGCTATACCGGGTCTCAAAAAGAGACCCAGTACTTC
v_call: TRBV9; clone_size: many; d_call: TRBD1; j_call: TRBJ2-2; cdr3_aa: CASSVVAGGTGELFF; cdr3_nt: TGTGCCAGCAGCGTAGTGGCAGGGGGCACCGGGGAGCTGTTTTTT
v_call: TRBV7-6; clone_size: NA; d_call: NA; j_call: TRBJ2-7; cdr3_aa: CASSENPSYEQYF; cdr3_nt: TGTGCCAGCAGCGAAAACCCCTCCTACGAGCAGTACTTC
v_call: TRBV5-5; clone_size: NA; d_call: NA; j_call: TRBJ2-7; cdr3_aa: CASSFGPGTYEQYF; cdr3_nt: TGTGCCAGCAGCTTCGGCCCGGGAACCTACGAGCAGTACTTC
v_call: TRBV5-1; clone_size: many; d_call: TRBD1; j_call: TRBJ1-6; cdr3_aa: CASSTGQPNSPLHF; cdr3_nt: TGCGCCAGCAGCACGGGACAGCCGAATTCACCCCTCCACTTT
v_call: TRBV28; clone_size: NA; d_call: TRBD1; j_call: TRBJ2-5; cdr3_aa: CASSPEQGIQETQYF; cdr3_nt: TGTGCCAGCAGCCCAGAACAGGGGATCCAAGAGACCCAGTACTTC
v_call: TRBV7-9; clone_size: many; d_call: NA; j_call: TRBJ1-1; cdr3_aa: CASSLAELLYTEAFF; cdr3_nt: TGTGCCAGCAGCTTAGCGGAATTGTTATACACTGAAGCTTTCTTT
v_call: TRBV5-5; clone_size: NA; d_call: NA; j_call: TRBJ1-2; cdr3_aa: CASSLVAGAGYGYTF; cdr3_nt: TGTGCCAGCAGCTTGGTGGCAGGGGCAGGGTATGGCTACACCTTC
v_call: TRBV6-1; clone_size: few; d_call: NA; j_call: TRBJ2-1; cdr3_aa: CASSDLRRGVNEQFF; cdr3_nt: TGTGCCAGCAGTGACCTACGTCGTGGGGTAAATGAGCAGTTCTTC
v_call: TRBV12-3/TRBV12-4; clone_size: once; d_call: TRBD1; j_call: TRBJ2-7; cdr3_aa: CASSSPTGSSYEQYF; cdr3_nt: TGTGCCAGCAGTTCCCCGACAGGGAGCTCCTACGAGCAGTACTTC
v_call: TRBV5-1; clone_size: many; d_call: NA; j_call: TRBJ2-1; cdr3_aa: CASSSGQEQFF; cdr3_nt: TGCGCCAGCAGCTCTGGCCAAGAGCAGTTCTTC
v_call: TRBV10-3; clone_size: many; d_call: TRBD1; j_call: TRBJ2-1; cdr3_aa: CAIRDRGSAYNEQFF; cdr3_nt: TGTGCCATCAGGGACAGGGGTTCGGCCTACAATGAGCAGTTCTTC
v_call: TRBV12-3/TRBV12-4; clone_size: many; d_call: TRBD2; j_call: TRBJ2-1; cdr3_aa: CASSLWASGRNEQFF; cdr3_nt: TGTGCCAGCAGTTTATGGGCTAGCGGGCGCAATGAGCAGTTCTTC
v_call: TRBV29-1; clone_size: NA; d_call: NA; j_call: TRBJ2-1; cdr3_aa: CSHIGGDHNEQFF; cdr3_nt: TGCAGCCATATAGGGGGGGATCACAATGAGCAGTTCTTC
v_call: TRBV7-9; clone_size: few; d_call: TRBD1; j_call: TRBJ2-7; cdr3_aa: CASSLDPGQGFYEQYF; cdr3_nt: TGTGCCAGCAGCTTAGACCCGGGACAGGGCTTCTACGAGCAGTACTTC
v_call: TRBV4-1; clone_size: NA; d_call: NA; j_call: TRBJ2-5; cdr3_aa: CASSQVGAQETQYF; cdr3_nt: TGCGCCAGCAGCCAAGTGGGGGCTCAAGAGACCCAGTACTTC
v_call: TRBV7-2; clone_size: many; d_call: NA; j_call: TRBJ1-1; cdr3_aa: CASSSYRFNTEAFF; cdr3_nt: TGTGCCAGCAGCTCGTACAGGTTTAACACTGAAGCTTTCTTT
v_call: TRBV10-3; clone_size: many; d_call: TRBD1; j_call: TRBJ2-1; cdr3_aa: CAISGLGTGRDEQFF; cdr3_nt: TGTGCCATCAGTGGGTTGGGGACAGGGAGGGATGAGCAGTTCTTC
v_call: TRBV7-2; clone_size: NA; d_call: NA; j_call: TRBJ2-1; cdr3_aa: CASSLISKQFF; cdr3_nt: TGTGCCAGCAGCTTGATTTCTAAGCAGTTCTTC
v_call: TRBV20-1; clone_size: NA; d_call: NA; j_call: TRBJ2-5; cdr3_aa: CSAFGASQETQYF; cdr3_nt: TGCAGTGCTTTTGGAGCTTCCCAAGAGACCCAGTACTTC
v_call: TRBV29-1; clone_size: few; d_call: NA; j_call: TRBJ1-1; cdr3_aa: CSVLYRTAMNTEAFF; cdr3_nt: TGCAGCGTTCTTTATAGGACCGCGATGAACACTGAAGCTTTCTTT
v_call: TRBV29-1; clone_size: few; d_call: TRBD1; j_call: TRBJ2-5; cdr3_aa: CSARTGAQETQYF; cdr3_nt: TGCAGCGCCCGGACAGGGGCCCAAGAGACCCAGTACTTC
v_call: TRBV4-1; clone_size: NA; d_call: NA; j_call: TRBJ1-1; cdr3_aa: CASSQDHQGFTEAFF; cdr3_nt: TGCGCCAGCAGCCAAGATCATCAGGGTTTTACTGAAGCTTTCTTT
v_call: TRBV7-9; clone_size: few; d_call: TRBD2; j_call: TRBJ2-5; cdr3_aa: CASSARLAGGPGETQYF; cdr3_nt: TGTGCCAGCAGCGCCAGACTAGCGGGAGGGCCCGGGGAGACCCAGTACTTC
v_call: TRBV6-5; clone_size: many; d_call: NA; j_call: TRBJ2-1; cdr3_aa: CASSYSPGVDNEQFF; cdr3_nt: TGTGCCAGCAGTTACTCGCCCGGGGTTGACAATGAGCAGTTCTTC
v_call: TRBV7-2; clone_size: NA; d_call: NA; j_call: TRBJ2-1; cdr3_aa: CASSLSAGPKRNEQFF; cdr3_nt: TGTGCCAGCAGCTTATCGGCCGGGCCTAAAAGGAATGAGCAGTTCTTC
v_call: TRBV5-6; clone_size: few; d_call: NA; j_call: TRBJ2-1; cdr3_aa: CASSKPSSGRFF; cdr3_nt: TGTGCCAGCAGCAAACCTAGCTCGGGACGTTTCTTC
v_call: TRBV27; clone_size: NA; d_call: TRBD1; j_call: TRBJ2-3; cdr3_aa: CASSPKTGGSTGTTDTQYF; cdr3_nt: TGTGCCAGCAGTCCCAAGACAGGGGGGAGCACAGGGACCACAGATACGCAGTATTTT
v_call: TRBV7-9; clone_size: many; d_call: NA; j_call: TRBJ1-1; cdr3_aa: CASSRDIAATEAFF; cdr3_nt: TGTGCCAGCAGCCGGGACATCGCGGCGACTGAAGCTTTCTTT
v_call: TRBV3-1; clone_size: few; d_call: NA; j_call: TRBJ1-3; cdr3_aa: CASSSGTGSGNTIYF; cdr3_nt: TGTGCCAGCAGCAGTGGGACTGGTTCTGGAAACACCATATATTTT
v_call: TRBV7-9; clone_size: NA; d_call: NA; j_call: TRBJ1-6; cdr3_aa: CASSIRQGVNSPLHF; cdr3_nt: TGTGCCAGCAGTATCCGGCAGGGAGTTAATTCACCCCTCCACTTT
v_call: TRBV6-2/TRBV6-3; clone_size: NA; d_call: NA; j_call: TRBJ1-4; cdr3_aa: CASRPHSQNEKLFF; cdr3_nt: TGTGCCAGCAGGCCGCACAGCCAGAATGAAAAACTGTTTTTT
v_call: TRBV6-1; clone_size: NA; d_call: NA; j_call: TRBJ1-4; cdr3_aa: CASSEALGATNEKLFF; cdr3_nt: TGTGCCAGCAGTGAAGCGCTTGGTGCAACTAATGAAAAACTGTTTTTT
v_call: TRBV7-9; clone_size: NA; d_call: NA; j_call: TRBJ2-3; cdr3_aa: CASSEPTGNTDTQYF; cdr3_nt: TGTGCCAGCAGCGAACCCACAGGGAACACAGATACGCAGTATTTT
v_call: TRBV20-1; clone_size: many; d_call: NA; j_call: TRBJ2-3; cdr3_aa: CSARVSGSLTDTQYF; cdr3_nt: TGCAGTGCTAGAGTATCGGGGTCCCTAACAGATACGCAGTATTTT
v_call: TRBV12-3/TRBV12-4; clone_size: NA; d_call: NA; j_call: TRBJ2-1; cdr3_aa: CASSFRPRTGYNEQFF; cdr3_nt: TGTGCCAGCAGTTTCCGCCCTCGGACTGGCTACAATGAGCAGTTCTTC
v_call: TRBV12-3/TRBV12-4; clone_size: NA; d_call: TRBD2; j_call: TRBJ2-7; cdr3_aa: CASSPPRGSGITYEQYF; cdr3_nt: TGTGCCAGCAGTCCCCCCCGGGGTAGCGGGATTACCTACGAGCAGTACTTC
v_call: TRBV25-1; clone_size: NA; d_call: NA; j_call: TRBJ1-1; cdr3_aa: CASRLDRNTEAFF; cdr3_nt: TGTGCCAGCAGACTGGACAGGAACACTGAAGCTTTCTTT
v_call: TRBV7-9; clone_size: many; d_call: TRBD1; j_call: TRBJ2-2; cdr3_aa: CASRIGGQAATGELFF; cdr3_nt: TGTGCCAGCCGAATCGGGGGACAGGCCGCCACCGGGGAGCTGTTTTTT
v_call: TRBV7-8; clone_size: few; d_call: NA; j_call: TRBJ2-2; cdr3_aa: CASSLLQGGTGELFF; cdr3_nt: TGTGCCAGCAGCCTACTGCAGGGAGGCACCGGGGAGCTGTTTTTT
v_call: TRBV12-3/TRBV12-4; clone_size: few; d_call: TRBD2; j_call: TRBJ2-1; cdr3_aa: CASSKGLANEQFF; cdr3_nt: TGTGCCAGCAGCAAAGGACTAGCCAATGAGCAGTTCTTC
v_call: TRBV20-1; clone_size: many; d_call: TRBD2; j_call: TRBJ2-1; cdr3_aa: CSAPRTSYNEQFF; cdr3_nt: TGCAGTGCTCCGAGGACTAGCTACAATGAGCAGTTCTTC
v_call: TRBV12-3/TRBV12-4; clone_size: NA; d_call: NA; j_call: TRBJ2-2; cdr3_aa: CASSLSDLAGTGELFF; cdr3_nt: TGTGCCAGCAGTCTATCCGACTTGGCGGGCACCGGGGAGCTGTTTTTT
v_call: TRBV5-4; clone_size: NA; d_call: NA; j_call: TRBJ2-1; cdr3_aa: CASSFPGQGEQFF; cdr3_nt: TGTGCCAGCAGCTTTCCGGGCCAGGGCGAGCAGTTCTTC
v_call: TRBV12-3/TRBV12-4; clone_size: NA; d_call: NA; j_call: TRBJ2-5; cdr3_aa: CASSITRVLVQGTQYF; cdr3_nt: TGTGCCAGCAGTATCACTAGGGTCCTGGTGCAAGGGACCCAGTACTTC
v_call: TRBV28; clone_size: many; d_call: NA; j_call: TRBJ1-1; cdr3_aa: CASSLFWGAGGAKNTEAFF; cdr3_nt: TGTGCCAGCAGTTTATTTTGGGGGGCCGGGGGGGCGAAGAACACTGAAGCTTTCTTT
v_call: TRBV14; clone_size: few; d_call: TRBD1; j_call: TRBJ1-2; cdr3_aa: CASSQDLWDRGRTVGGYTF; cdr3_nt: TGTGCCAGCAGCCAAGATCTATGGGACAGGGGGCGTACGGTGGGAGGCTACACCTTC
v_call: TRBV10-3; clone_size: few; d_call: TRBD1; j_call: TRBJ1-1; cdr3_aa: CAISVDRGATEAFF; cdr3_nt: TGTGCCATCAGTGTGGACAGGGGAGCCACTGAAGCTTTCTTT
v_call: TRBV7-2; clone_size: NA; d_call: NA; j_call: TRBJ2-1; cdr3_aa: CASSFPRALGEQFF; cdr3_nt: TGTGCCAGCAGCTTCCCGCGGGCGCTCGGGGAGCAGTTCTTC